Shown below are 3 T cell receptor beta chains from a single sample sequenced in a study of blood T cell repertoires in COVID-19. Repertoires were generated with immunoSEQ multiplex PCR, while TCRdb's copy carries only in-frame clones and drops some. Among 200,000 to 250,000 clones, about 85% were seen once, and the ten largest hold 2.5% to 3.5%. Material: peripheral blood. These receptors all stem from a man aged 50-59 years who had recovered from COVID-19.

The J gene is TRBJ2-1, the V gene TRBV28; 10 bases line up with TRBD2. V shed 5 bases and J 4 bases; nucleotides not matched to a gene: 5. CDR3 length equals 15 residues. CDR1 MDHEN and CDR2 SYDVKM come from the germline V gene. The CDR3 bases are TGTGCCAGCAGTAAACTGACTAGCGGGTACAATGAGCAGTTCTTC. Protein product: CASSKLTSGYNEQFF.

This clone showed up just once. The rearrangement links TRBV9 to TRBJ2-1; D is unclear. This CDR3 has 13 residues. Trimming left V 2 bases short and J 4 bases short, with 7 bases between. Germline CDR1 and CDR2: SGDLS and YYNGEE. CDR3 protein: CASSVRSYNEQFF. The CDR3 DNA reads TGTGCCAGCAGCGTGCGGAGTTACAATGAGCAGTTCTTC.

The V call is TRBV27, the J call TRBJ2-3; D is possibly TRBD2 (6 bases). The CDR3 length is 15 residues. V was pared by 7 bases and J by 8 bases, with 22 bases between. CDR1 is MNHEY and CDR2 is SMNVEV in the germline V gene (reference sequence). CDR3 nucleotides: TGTGCCAGCAAACGGGGGACGCGATCACTGGGTACGCAGTATTTT. Translating it yields CASKRGTRSLGTQYF.